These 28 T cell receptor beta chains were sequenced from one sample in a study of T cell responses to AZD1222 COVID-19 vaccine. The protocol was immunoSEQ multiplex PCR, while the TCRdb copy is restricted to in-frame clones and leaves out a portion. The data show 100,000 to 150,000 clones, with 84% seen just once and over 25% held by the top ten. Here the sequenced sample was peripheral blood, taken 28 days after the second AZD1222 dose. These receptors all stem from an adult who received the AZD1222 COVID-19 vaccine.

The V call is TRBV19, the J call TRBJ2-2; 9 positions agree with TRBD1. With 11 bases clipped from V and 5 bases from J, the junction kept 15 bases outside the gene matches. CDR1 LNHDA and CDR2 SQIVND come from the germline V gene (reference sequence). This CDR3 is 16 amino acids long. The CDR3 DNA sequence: TGTGCCTCCCGGCGAAGCGGGACAGGGCTTACCGGGGAGCTGTTTTTT. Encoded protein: CASRRSGTGLTGELFF.

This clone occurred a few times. In DNA form, the CDR3 reads TGTGCCAGCAGCGCAGACCCGGGACAGCGAGACCATGAAGCTTTCTTT. Encoded protein: CASSADPGQRDHEAFF. The rearrangement joins TRBV9 to TRBJ1-1; 7 bases are a match to TRBD1. The CDR3 is 16 amino acids. Germline trimming cut 3 bases from V and 7 bases from J; bases unmatched to any gene: 15. The V gene's germline CDR1 is SGDLS and CDR2 YYNGEE.

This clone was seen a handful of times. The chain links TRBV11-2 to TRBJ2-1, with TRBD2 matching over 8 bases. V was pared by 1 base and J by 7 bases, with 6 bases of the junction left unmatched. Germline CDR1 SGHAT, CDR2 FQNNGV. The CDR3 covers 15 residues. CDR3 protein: CASSLGAGGSNEQFF. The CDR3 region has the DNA TGTGCCAGCAGCTTAGGCGCGGGGGGTAGTAATGAGCAGTTCTTC.

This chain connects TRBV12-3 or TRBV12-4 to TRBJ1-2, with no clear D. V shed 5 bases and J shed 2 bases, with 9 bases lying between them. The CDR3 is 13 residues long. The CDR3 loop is CASSPKENYGYTF. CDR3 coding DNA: TGTGCCAGCAGTCCCAAAGAGAACTATGGCTACACCTTC.

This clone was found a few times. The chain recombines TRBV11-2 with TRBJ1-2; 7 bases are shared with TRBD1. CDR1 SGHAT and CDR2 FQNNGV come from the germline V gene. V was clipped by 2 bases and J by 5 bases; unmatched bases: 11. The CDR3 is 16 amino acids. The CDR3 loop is CASSLTGQVVSYGYTF. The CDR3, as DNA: TGTGCCAGCAGCTTAACCGGACAGGTTGTCTCTTATGGCTACACCTTC. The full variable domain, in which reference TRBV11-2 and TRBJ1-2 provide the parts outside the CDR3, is EAGVAQSPRYKIIEKRQSVAFWCNPISGHATLYWYQQILGQGPKLLIQFQNNGVVDDSQLPKDRFSAERLKGVDSTLKIQPAKLEDSAVYLCASSLTGQVVSYGYTFGSGTRLTVV.

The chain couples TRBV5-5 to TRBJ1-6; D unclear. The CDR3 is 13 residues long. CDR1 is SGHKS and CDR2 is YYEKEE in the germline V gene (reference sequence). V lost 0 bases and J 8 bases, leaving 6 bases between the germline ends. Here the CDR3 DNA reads TGTGCCAGCAGCTTGGAGACACATTCACCCCTCCACTTT. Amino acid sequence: CASSLETHSPLHF.

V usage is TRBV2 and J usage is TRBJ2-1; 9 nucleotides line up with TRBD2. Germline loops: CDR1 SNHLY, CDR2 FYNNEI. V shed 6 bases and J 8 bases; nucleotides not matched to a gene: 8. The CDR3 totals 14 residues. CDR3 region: CASRKFASGDEQFF. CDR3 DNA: TGTGCCAGCAGAAAATTTGCTAGCGGGGATGAGCAGTTCTTC.

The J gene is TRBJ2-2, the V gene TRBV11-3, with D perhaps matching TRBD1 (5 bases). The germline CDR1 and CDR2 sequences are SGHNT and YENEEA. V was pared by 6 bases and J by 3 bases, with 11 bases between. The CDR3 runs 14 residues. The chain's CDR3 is CASREQVDTGELFF. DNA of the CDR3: TGTGCCAGCAGGGAACAGGTGGACACCGGGGAGCTGTTTTTT. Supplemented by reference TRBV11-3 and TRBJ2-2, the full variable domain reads EAGVVQSPRYKIIEKKQPVAFWCNPISGHNTLYWYLQNLGQGPELLIRYENEEAVDDSQLPKDRFSAERLKGVDSTLKIQPAELGDSAVYLCASREQVDTGELFFGEGSRLTVL.

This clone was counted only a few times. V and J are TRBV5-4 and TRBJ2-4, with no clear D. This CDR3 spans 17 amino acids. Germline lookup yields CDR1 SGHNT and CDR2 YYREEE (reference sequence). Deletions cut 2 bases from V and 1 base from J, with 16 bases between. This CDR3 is CASSFLGQGLAKNIQYF. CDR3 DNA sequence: TGTGCCAGCAGCTTTCTTGGGCAAGGGCTGGCCAAAAACATTCAGTACTTC. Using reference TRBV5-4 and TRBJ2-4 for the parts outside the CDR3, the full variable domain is ETGVTQSPTHLIKTRGQQVTLRCSSQSGHNTVSWYQQALGQGPQFIFQYYREEENGRGNFPPRFSGLQFPNYSSELNVNALELDDSALYLCASSFLGQGLAKNIQYFGAGTRLSVL.

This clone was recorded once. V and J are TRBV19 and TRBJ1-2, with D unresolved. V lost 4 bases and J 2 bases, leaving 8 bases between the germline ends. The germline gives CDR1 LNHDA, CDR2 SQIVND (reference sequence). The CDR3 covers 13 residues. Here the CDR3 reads CASSTGENYGYTF. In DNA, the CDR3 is TGTGCCAGTAGTACCGGGGAAAACTATGGCTACACCTTC.

This CDR3 is CASSLVGGTYNEQFF. The CDR3 bases are TGCGCCAGCAGCTTGGTGGGGGGAACCTACAATGAGCAGTTCTTC. The chain links TRBV5-1 to TRBJ2-1; TRBD2 is a possible D gene (6 bases). Germline CDR1 reads SGHRS; CDR2 reads YFSETQ. CDR3 length: 15 amino acids. Trimming shortened V by 0 bases and J by 2 bases, and 9 bases separated the two germline ends.

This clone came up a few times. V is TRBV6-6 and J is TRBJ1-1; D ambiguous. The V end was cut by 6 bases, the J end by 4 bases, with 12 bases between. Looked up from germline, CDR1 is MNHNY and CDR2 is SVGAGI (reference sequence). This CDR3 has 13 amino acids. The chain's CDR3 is CASSTGGSTEAFF. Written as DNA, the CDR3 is TGTGCCAGCAGCACCGGAGGCTCCACTGAAGCTTTCTTT.

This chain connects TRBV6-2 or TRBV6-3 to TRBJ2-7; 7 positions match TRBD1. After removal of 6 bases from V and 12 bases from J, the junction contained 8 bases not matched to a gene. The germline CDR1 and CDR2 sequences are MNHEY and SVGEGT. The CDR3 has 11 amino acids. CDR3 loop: CASSFGTASYF. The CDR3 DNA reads TGTGCCAGCAGCTTCGGGACAGCTTCGTACTTC.

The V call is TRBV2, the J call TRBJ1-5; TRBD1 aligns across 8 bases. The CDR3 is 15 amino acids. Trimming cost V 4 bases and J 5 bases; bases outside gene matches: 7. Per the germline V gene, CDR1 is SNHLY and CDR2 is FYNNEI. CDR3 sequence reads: CASSASGTGYQPQHF. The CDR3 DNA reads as TGTGCCAGCAGTGCCTCCGGGACAGGATATCAGCCCCAGCATTTT.

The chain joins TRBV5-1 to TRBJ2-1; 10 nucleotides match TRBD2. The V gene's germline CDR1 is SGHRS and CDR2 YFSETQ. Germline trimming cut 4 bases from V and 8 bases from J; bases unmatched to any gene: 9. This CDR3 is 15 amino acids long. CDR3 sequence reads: CASSEAGGLFYEQFF. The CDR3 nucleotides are TGCGCCAGCAGCGAAGCGGGGGGGCTTTTCTATGAGCAGTTCTTC.

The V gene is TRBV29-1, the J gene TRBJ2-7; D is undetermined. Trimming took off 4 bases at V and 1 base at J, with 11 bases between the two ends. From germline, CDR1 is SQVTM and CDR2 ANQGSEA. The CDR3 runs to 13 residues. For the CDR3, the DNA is TGCAGCGTTGTCGAAGGTTATTCCTACGAGCAGTACTTC. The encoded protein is CSVVEGYSYEQYF.

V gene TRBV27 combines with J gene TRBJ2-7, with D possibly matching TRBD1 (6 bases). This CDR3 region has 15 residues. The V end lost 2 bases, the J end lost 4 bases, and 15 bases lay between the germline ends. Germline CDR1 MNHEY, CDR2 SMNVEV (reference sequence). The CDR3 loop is CASSLSPQGWYEQYF. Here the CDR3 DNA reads TGTGCCAGCAGTTTAAGCCCCCAGGGGTGGTACGAGCAGTACTTC.

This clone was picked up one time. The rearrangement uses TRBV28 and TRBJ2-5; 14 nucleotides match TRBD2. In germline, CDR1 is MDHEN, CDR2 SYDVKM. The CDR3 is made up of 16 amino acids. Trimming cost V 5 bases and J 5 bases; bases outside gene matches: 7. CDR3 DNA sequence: TGTGCCAGCAGTATTGGACTAGCGGGGGGAAGGGAGACCCAGTACTTC. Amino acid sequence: CASSIGLAGGRETQYF.

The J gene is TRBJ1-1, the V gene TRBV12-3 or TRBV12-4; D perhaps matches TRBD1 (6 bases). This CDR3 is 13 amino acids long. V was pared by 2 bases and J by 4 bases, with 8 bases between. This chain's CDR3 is CASSLYRVTEAFF. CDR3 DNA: TGTGCCAGCAGTTTATACAGGGTCACTGAAGCTTTCTTT.

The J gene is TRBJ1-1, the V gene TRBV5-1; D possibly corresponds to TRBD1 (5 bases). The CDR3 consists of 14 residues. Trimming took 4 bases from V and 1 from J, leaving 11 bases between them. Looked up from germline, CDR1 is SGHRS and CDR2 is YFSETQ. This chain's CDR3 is CASSLGAENTEAFF. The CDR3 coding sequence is TGCGCCAGCAGCCTAGGGGCAGAGAACACTGAAGCTTTCTTT. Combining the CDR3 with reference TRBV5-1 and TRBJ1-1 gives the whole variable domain KAGVTQTPRYLIKTRGQQVTLSCSPISGHRSVSWYQQTPGQGLQFLFEYFSETQRNKGNFPGRFSGRQFSNSRSEMNVSTLELGDSALYLCASSLGAENTEAFFGQGTRLTVV.

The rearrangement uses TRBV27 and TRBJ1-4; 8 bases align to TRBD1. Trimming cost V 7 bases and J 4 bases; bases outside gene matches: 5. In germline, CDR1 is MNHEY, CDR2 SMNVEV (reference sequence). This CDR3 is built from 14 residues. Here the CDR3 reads CASKRDRYNEKLFF. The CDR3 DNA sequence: TGTGCCAGCAAACGGGACAGGTATAATGAAAAACTGTTTTTT.

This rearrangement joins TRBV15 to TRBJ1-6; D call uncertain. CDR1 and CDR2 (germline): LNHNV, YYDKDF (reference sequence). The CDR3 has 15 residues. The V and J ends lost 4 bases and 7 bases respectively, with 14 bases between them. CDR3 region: CATSMRPAGNSPLHF. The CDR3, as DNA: TGTGCCACCAGCATGCGTCCGGCGGGAAATTCACCCCTCCACTTT.

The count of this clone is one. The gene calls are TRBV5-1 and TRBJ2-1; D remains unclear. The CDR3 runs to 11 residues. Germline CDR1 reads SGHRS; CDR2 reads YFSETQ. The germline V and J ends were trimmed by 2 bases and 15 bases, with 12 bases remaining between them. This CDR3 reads CASSLGLRAFF. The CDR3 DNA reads TGCGCCAGCAGCTTAGGTTTACGTGCGTTCTTC.

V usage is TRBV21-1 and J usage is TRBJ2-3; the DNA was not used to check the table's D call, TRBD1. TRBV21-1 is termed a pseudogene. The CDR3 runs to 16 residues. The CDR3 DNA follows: TGTGCCAGCAGCGCCCACAGGGCCCCCTACGCAGATACGCAGTATTTT. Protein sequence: CASSAHRAPYADTQYF.

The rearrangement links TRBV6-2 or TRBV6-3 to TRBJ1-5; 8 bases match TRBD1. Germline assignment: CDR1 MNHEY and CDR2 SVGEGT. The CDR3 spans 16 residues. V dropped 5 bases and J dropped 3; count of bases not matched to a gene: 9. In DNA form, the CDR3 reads TGTGCCAGCAGTCAGGGACCGGGACAGGACAATCAGCCCCAGCATTTT. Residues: CASSQGPGQDNQPQHF.

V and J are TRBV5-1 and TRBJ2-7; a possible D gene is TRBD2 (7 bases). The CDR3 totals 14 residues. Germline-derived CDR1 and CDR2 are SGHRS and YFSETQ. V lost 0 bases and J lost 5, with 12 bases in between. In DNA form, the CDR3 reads TGCGCCAGCAGCTTGGAGGCGGGGGCGGACGAGCAGTACTTC. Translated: CASSLEAGADEQYF.

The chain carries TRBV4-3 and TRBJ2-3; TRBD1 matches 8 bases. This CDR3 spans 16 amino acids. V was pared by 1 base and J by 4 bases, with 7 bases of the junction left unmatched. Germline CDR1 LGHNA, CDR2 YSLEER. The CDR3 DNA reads TGCGCCAGCAGCCAAGGAGACAGGGGTTCGTCAGATACGCAGTATTTT. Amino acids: CASSQGDRGSSDTQYF.

The CDR3 spells CASSIARQGWNQPQHF. CDR3 sequence (DNA): TGTGCCAGTAGTATAGCCCGACAGGGGTGGAATCAGCCCCAGCATTTT. The chain carries TRBV19 and TRBJ1-5; 8 bases line up with TRBD1. Looked up from germline, CDR1 is LNHDA and CDR2 is SQIVND (reference sequence). The V and J ends lost 1 base and 4 bases, in that order; junction bases with no gene match: 6. The CDR3 is 16 amino acids.